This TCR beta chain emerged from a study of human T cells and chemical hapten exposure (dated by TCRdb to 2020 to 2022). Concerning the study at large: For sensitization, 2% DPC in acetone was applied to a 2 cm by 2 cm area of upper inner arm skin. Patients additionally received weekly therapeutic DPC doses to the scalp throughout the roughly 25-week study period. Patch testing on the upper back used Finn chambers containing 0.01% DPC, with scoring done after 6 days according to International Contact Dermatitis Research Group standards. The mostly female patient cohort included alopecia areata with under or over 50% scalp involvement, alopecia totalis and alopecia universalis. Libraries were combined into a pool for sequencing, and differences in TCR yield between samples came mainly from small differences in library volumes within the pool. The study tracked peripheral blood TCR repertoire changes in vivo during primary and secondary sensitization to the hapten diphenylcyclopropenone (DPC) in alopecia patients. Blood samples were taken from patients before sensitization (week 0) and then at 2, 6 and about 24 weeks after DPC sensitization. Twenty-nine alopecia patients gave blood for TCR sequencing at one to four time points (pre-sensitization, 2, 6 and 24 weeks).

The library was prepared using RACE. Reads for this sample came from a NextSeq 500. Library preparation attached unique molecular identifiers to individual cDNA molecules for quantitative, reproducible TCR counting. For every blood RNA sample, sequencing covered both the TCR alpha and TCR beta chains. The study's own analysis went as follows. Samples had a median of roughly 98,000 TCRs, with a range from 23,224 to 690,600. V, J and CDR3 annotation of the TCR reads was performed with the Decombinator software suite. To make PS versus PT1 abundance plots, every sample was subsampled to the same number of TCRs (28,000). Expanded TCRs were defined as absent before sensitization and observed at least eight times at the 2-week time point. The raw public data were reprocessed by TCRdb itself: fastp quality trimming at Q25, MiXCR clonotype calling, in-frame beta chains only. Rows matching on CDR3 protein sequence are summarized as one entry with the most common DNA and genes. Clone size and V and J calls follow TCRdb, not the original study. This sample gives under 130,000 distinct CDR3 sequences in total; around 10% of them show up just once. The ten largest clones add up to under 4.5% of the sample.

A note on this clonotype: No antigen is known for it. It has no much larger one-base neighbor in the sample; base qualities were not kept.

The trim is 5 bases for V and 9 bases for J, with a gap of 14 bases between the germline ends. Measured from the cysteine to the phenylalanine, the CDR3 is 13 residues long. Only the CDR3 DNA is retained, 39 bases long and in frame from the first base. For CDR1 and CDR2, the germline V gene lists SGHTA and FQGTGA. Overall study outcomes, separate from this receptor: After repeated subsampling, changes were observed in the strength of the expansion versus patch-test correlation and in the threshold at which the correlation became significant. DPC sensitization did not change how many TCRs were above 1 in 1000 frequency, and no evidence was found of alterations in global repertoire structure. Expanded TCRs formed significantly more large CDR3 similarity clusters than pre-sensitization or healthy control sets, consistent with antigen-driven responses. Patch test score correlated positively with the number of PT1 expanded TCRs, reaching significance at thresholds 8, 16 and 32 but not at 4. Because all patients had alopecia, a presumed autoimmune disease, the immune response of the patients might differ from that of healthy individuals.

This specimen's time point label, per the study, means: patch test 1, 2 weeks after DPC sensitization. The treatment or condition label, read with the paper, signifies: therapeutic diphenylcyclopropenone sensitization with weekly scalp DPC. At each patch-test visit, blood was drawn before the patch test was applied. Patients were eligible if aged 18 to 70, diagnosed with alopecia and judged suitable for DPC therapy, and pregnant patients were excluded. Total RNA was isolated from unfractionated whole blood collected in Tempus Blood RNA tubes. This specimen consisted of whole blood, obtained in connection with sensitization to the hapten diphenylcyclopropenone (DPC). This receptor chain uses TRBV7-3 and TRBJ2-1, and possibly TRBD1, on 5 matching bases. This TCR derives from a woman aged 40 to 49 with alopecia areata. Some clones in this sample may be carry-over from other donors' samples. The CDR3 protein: CASSPQGTGEQFF. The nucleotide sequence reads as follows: TGTGCCAGCAGCCCGCAGGGTACCGGTGAGCAGTTCTTC. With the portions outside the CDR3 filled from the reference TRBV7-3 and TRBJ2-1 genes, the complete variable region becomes GAGVSQTPSNKVTEKGKYVELRCDPISGHTALYWYRQSLGQGPEFLIYFQGTGAADDSGLPNDRFFAVRPEGSVSTLKIQRTERGDSAVYLCASSPQGTGEQFFGPGTRLTVL.